This T cell receptor beta chain derives from a study of cytomegalovirus exposure and HLA in healthy donors. PCR primers comprised 60 Vbeta and 13 Jbeta primers. TCRdb's copy holds only in-frame clones and misses some; the assay was immunoSEQ multiplex PCR. Seen here are tens of thousands of clones, around three fifths observed once, and the top ten hold about 5.5%. V lost 4 bases to trimming and J lost 7 bases; unmatched junction nucleotides: 5. The length of the CDR3 is 12 residues. CDR1 is SGHNT, CDR2 YYREEE, per germline (reference sequence). V usage is TRBV5-4 and J usage is TRBJ2-7; 7 nucleotides align to TRBD1. This receptor was obtained from a boy aged 10-17 years in good health and CMV-seropositive. Sequenced input: PBMCs. In nucleotides, the CDR3 is TGTGCCAGCAGCGTGGACAGGAGAGAGCAGTACTTC. Its translation: CASSVDRREQYF.